The 17 T cell receptor beta chains in this list originate from one sample, sequenced in a study of response to subunit inactivated influenza vaccine. TCRdb processed the RT-PCR reads anew with MiXCR; each CDR3 protein has one entry. The table records about 700,000 distinct CDR3 sequences, approximately 15% of them present only once. This specimen was PBMCs from blood, taken 14 to 15 days before vaccination. Receptors originate from a man over 45 who received an inactivated influenza vaccine.

This clonotype showed up just a few times. The gene calls are TRBV9 and TRBJ1-1; tentative D call: TRBD1 (6 bases). The germline gives CDR1 SGDLS, CDR2 YYNGEE. Deletions cut 4 bases from V and 5 bases from J, with 18 bases between. CDR3 size: 15 residues. This CDR3 reads CASSPRGQTPTEAFF. DNA of the CDR3: TGTGCCAGCAGCCCAAGAGGACAGACGCCTACTGAAGCTTTCTTT.

There are a few counts of this clonotype. This rearrangement joins TRBV15 to TRBJ1-2, with unresolved D. This CDR3 is built from 13 residues. Trimming cost V 0 bases and J 4 bases, with 6 bases left between them. Looked up from germline, CDR1 is LNHNV and CDR2 is YYDKDF (reference sequence). The CDR3 DNA is TGTGCCACCAGCAGAGATGAGCTCTATGGCTACACCTTC. Translating gives CATSRDELYGYTF.

This chain links TRBV3-1 with TRBJ2-7; D is perhaps TRBD1 (7 bases). The CDR3 is made up of 17 amino acids. V lost 3 bases and J lost 1, with 19 bases in between. Germline-derived CDR1 and CDR2 are LGHDT and YNNKEL (reference sequence). The CDR3 DNA is TGTGCCAGCAGCCACCCGGGAGACGGGACAGTTTCCTACGAGCAGTACTTC. Translation gives CASSHPGDGTVSYEQYF.

This clonotype was detected only a few times. CDR3 in DNA: TGCAGTGCTAGTCCGGGACTAGGGTTCCACGAGCAGTACTTC. Translated: CSASPGLGFHEQYF. The chain combines TRBV20-1 with TRBJ2-7; 8 bases fit TRBD2. J was trimmed by 5 bases and V by 3 bases; bases with no gene match: 9. Germline V gene sequence: CDR1 DFQATT, CDR2 SNEGSKA (reference sequence). The CDR3 has 14 amino acids.

Ten or more counts support this clonotype. The CDR3 loop reads CASSVRGHSPLHF. For the CDR3, the DNA is TGTGCCAGCAGTGTCCGGGGTCATTCACCCCTCCACTTT. This chain uses TRBV14 with TRBJ1-6; D is undetermined. The V end lost 6 bases, the J end lost 8 bases, and 11 bases lay between the germline ends. Germline CDR1 SGHDN, CDR2 FVKESK. The CDR3 is 13 residues long.

The rearrangement uses TRBV5-6 and TRBJ2-7; 9 bases align to TRBD1. V shed 2 bases and J 5 bases; nucleotides not matched to a gene: 5. Germline V gene lookup returns CDR1 SGHDT and CDR2 YYEEEE. This CDR3 has 14 amino acids. CDR3 sequence reads: CASSFGDRVNEQYF. CDR3 bases: TGTGCCAGCAGCTTTGGGGACAGGGTAAACGAGCAGTACTTC.

At least ten counts were recorded for this clonotype. The V and J genes are TRBV12-3 or TRBV12-4 and TRBJ2-1; D gene unclear. V was pared by 3 bases and J by 10 bases, with 10 bases between. The CDR3 spans 12 residues. The CDR3 DNA is TGTGCCAGCAGTTTTTTGGGCGGCGAGCAGTTCTTC. Translating gives CASSFLGGEQFF.

This clonotype has more than one count but fewer than ten. This sequence joins TRBV6-5 and TRBJ2-2, with D possibly being TRBD2 (6 bases). The CDR3 is 16 amino acids. CDR1 is MNHEY and CDR2 is SVGAGI in the germline V gene. V lost 1 base, J lost 5 bases, and 14 bases lay in between. The CDR3 DNA reads as TGTGCCAGCAGTTACTGGAGGCTGGGAGGTACCGGGGAGCTGTTTTTT. Translated, it gives CASSYWRLGGTGELFF.

At least ten counts were recorded for this clonotype. The rearrangement uses TRBV28 and TRBJ2-3; TRBD2 agrees at 8 bases. Unmatched junction bases numbered 14, after V lost 2 bases and J lost 10 bases. Germline V gives CDR1 MDHEN, CDR2 SYDVKM. The CDR3 extends over 16 amino acids. CDR3 loop: CASSLGALGAGVAQYF. CDR3 DNA sequence: TGTGCCAGCAGTTTAGGGGCTCTAGGAGCGGGAGTTGCGCAGTATTTT.

The V gene is TRBV2, the J gene TRBJ2-2, with D perhaps matching TRBD1 (5 bases). Germline loops: CDR1 SNHLY, CDR2 FYNNEI. The CDR3 extends over 13 amino acids. V lost 6 bases, J lost 7 bases, and 12 bases lay in between. CDR3 nucleotides: TGTGCCAGCAGCCTAAGTCAGGGCGGGGAGCTGTTTTTT. It translates to CASSLSQGGELFF.

This chain links TRBV6-2 or TRBV6-3 with TRBJ2-6; D is possibly TRBD2 (7 bases). Trimming took off 7 bases at V and 0 bases at J, with 13 bases between the two ends. The length of the CDR3 is 16 residues. The germline V gene has CDR1 MNHEY and CDR2 SVGEGT. CDR3 nucleotides: TGTGCCAGCACGGGGGGCGCTAACTCTGGGGCCAACGTCCTGACTTTC. It translates to CASTGGANSGANVLTF.

The genes are TRBV20-1 and TRBJ2-5; D not certain. The germline V and J ends were trimmed by 2 bases and 5 bases, with 9 bases remaining between them. The CDR3 length is 12 residues. CDR1 is DFQATT and CDR2 is SNEGSKA in the germline V gene (reference sequence). The CDR3 DNA reads TGCAGTGCTAGACAGCGTCTGGAGACCCAGTACTTC. It yields the protein CSARQRLETQYF.

In this sample, this clonotype turned up a few times. The chain links TRBV15 to TRBJ2-1, with TRBD1 as a possible D gene (6 bases). This CDR3 region has 14 residues. V was cut by 3 bases and J by 10 bases, with 16 bases left in between. CDR1 is LNHNV and CDR2 is YYDKDF in the germline V gene (reference sequence). This CDR3 is CATSRGQQGKEQFF. CDR3 nucleotide sequence: TGTGCCACCAGCAGGGGTCAACAGGGAAAGGAGCAGTTCTTC. The whole variable domain, filled in from reference TRBV15 and TRBJ2-1, reads DAMVIQNPRYQVTQFGKPVTLSCSQTLNHNVMYWYQQKSSQAPKLLFHYYDKDFNNEADTPDNFQSRRPNTSFCFLDIRSPGLGDTAMYLCATSRGQQGKEQFFGPGTRLTVL.

The chain joins TRBV6-1 to TRBJ2-3; D gene ambiguous. V was shortened by 7 bases and J by 2 bases, with 13 bases between the two germline ends. The CDR3 has 14 residues. The germline V gene has CDR1 MNHNS and CDR2 SASEGT. CDR3 sequence (DNA): TGTGCCAGCAAGCAGCCGTCTTCCACAGATACGCAGTATTTT. This translates into CASKQPSSTDTQYF.

This clonotype was counted many times. This chain links TRBV4-3 with TRBJ1-2; possibly TRBD1 for D (5 bases). The CDR3 runs to 14 residues. Germline values: CDR1 LGHNA, CDR2 YSLEER. V dropped 0 bases and J dropped 7 bases, with 12 bases sitting between them. CDR3 loop: CASSQEALGPGYTF. The CDR3 DNA sequence: TGCGCCAGCAGCCAAGAGGCTTTGGGACCTGGCTACACCTTC.

This chain uses TRBV2 with TRBJ1-1; 9 positions agree with TRBD1. Germline CDR1 and CDR2: SNHLY and FYNNEI. There are 15 residues in the CDR3. V trimming: 4 bases; J trimming: 1 base; junction bases outside the gene matches: 4. CDR3 nucleotide sequence: TGTGCCAGCAGTGCACAGGGGGCAGGGAACACTGAAGCTTTCTTT. Translating gives CASSAQGAGNTEAFF.

This clonotype was detected a few times. The genes are TRBV4-3 and TRBJ2-1; 7 nucleotides agree with TRBD1. There are 17 residues in the CDR3. Trimming removed 0 bases from V and 0 bases from J; junction bases left unmatched: 5. Germline V gene data show CDR1 as LGHNA and CDR2 as YSLEER. The CDR3 loop is CASSQDLRGLSYNEQFF. The CDR3 nucleotides read TGCGCCAGCAGCCAAGATCTTAGGGGGCTCTCCTACAATGAGCAGTTCTTC.